The present TCR beta chain was sequenced within a study of CD8+ T cells in alopecia areata. About the study: Treated patients were dosed with oral tofacitinib, taking 5 to 10 mg twice daily. The drug, tofacitinib, lasted 6 to 18 months, followed by 6 months off drug.

TCR sequencing used cDNA made by reverse transcription of extracted RNA. Sequencing was performed with immunoSEQ multiplex PCR; in TCRdb, only in-frame clones are kept and a portion is missing. In the table there are some 100,000 clones, about 44% of which are singletons. Treatment defined: oral pan-JAK inhibitor, 5-10 mg twice daily. Peripheral blood and lesional scalp punch biopsies were taken from alopecia areata patients. This CDR3 has 17 residues. Trimming removed 6 bases from V and 6 bases from J; junction bases left unmatched: 12. CDR1 MDHEN and CDR2 SYDVKM come from the germline V gene. The sequence was obtained from a human donor with alopecia areata. This rearrangement joins TRBV28 to TRBJ2-2, with 11 positions matching TRBD1. Sequencing used CD8+ T cells sorted from blood, obtained at week 24, from a patient treated with tofacitinib. CDR3 in DNA: TGTGCCAGCAGCCCCCGGGACAGGGGGGCTTCGGCCGGGGAGCTGTTTTTT. It translates to CASSPRDRGASAGELFF.